This T cell receptor beta chain was sequenced during a study of blood T cell repertoires in COVID-19. The table came from immunoSEQ multiplex PCR; TCRdb's copy has only in-frame clones and leaves some out. The table has fewer than 100,000 clones, over 75% seen once. This CDR3 is 14 amino acids long. The V segment lost 6 bases and the J segment 0 bases; nucleotides outside the gene matches: 1. Germline CDR1 reads ENHRY; CDR2 reads SYGVKD. Sequenced: peripheral blood. The chain employs TRBV10-3 and TRBJ1-1; 10 bases fit TRBD1. The TCR originated in a man between 50 and 59 years old with acute or convalescent COVID-19. The CDR3 DNA follows: TGTGCCATCAGGACAGGGGGCATGAACACTGAAGCTTTCTTT. It specifies CAIRTGGMNTEAFF.